This T cell receptor beta chain is from a study of blood T cells in healthy people across ages. Study information: About one barcoded beta molecule was captured per two T cells (by template switching).

General study results and limits: The study found more naive CD4+ cells and higher diversity in long-lived than aged donors.

Germline values: CDR1 SGDLS, CDR2 YYNGEE. V lost 3 bases, J lost 0 bases, and 16 bases lay in between. The CDR3 is 17 amino acids. About this clonotype itself: The antigen is undetermined.

Primers used in a second PCR of roughly 6 to 12 cycles were a sample-barcoded 5' primer and a J-beta primer mix. The yield of each sample was at least 2.5 million CDR3-containing paired-end reads. TCRdb reprocessed the 5' RACE reads via MiXCR and lists one record per CDR3 protein. This sample yields 1.5 million to 2 million distinct CDR3 sequences, of which 49% are seen a single time; around 2.1% belongs to the top ten. The sequence was obtained from a woman between 40 and 50 years old in good health. Sequences were obtained from blood. J is TRBJ2-1 and V is TRBV9, with D maybe TRBD1 (6 bases). The CDR3 bases are TGTGCCAGCAGCGCCGACCCCGGGACACTCTCCTACAATGAGCAGTTCTTC. Encoded protein: CASSADPGTLSYNEQFF.